Following are 12 T cell receptor beta chains from one sample sequenced in a study of CD8 T cells in Susac syndrome. cDNA came from roughly 0.47 to 1 ug RNA primed by random hexamers. TCRdb ran MiXCR on the immunoSEQ multiplex PCR reads and lists one entry per CDR3 protein. This repertoire shows around 160,000 distinct CDR3 sequences, around 94% found once; its top ten account for 0.13% to 0.15%. Sequenced: CD4+ T cells from PBMCs. These receptors all stem from a human donor in good health.

This chain joins TRBV19 and TRBJ1-5, with 8 bases identical to TRBD1. Germline CDR1 LNHDA, CDR2 SQIVND (reference sequence). The CDR3 has 16 residues. The trim removed 5 bases at V and 3 bases at J, leaving 9 bases unmatched. The CDR3 sequence: CASSGQGASSNQPQHF. The CDR3 bases are TGTGCCAGTAGTGGTCAGGGGGCATCGTCCAATCAGCCCCAGCATTTT.

V is TRBV29-1 and J is TRBJ2-3; 9 bases map to TRBD2. CDR3 length: 14 residues. The V segment lost 7 bases and the J segment 2 bases; nucleotides outside the gene matches: 7. Looked up from germline, CDR1 is SQVTM and CDR2 is ANQGSEA. As DNA, the CDR3 is TGCAGCGGTCGTAGCGGGAGCTACACAGATACGCAGTATTTT. This gives the protein CSGRSGSYTDTQYF.

The chain links TRBV27 to TRBJ2-7, with TRBD2 as a possible D gene (6 bases). The V and J ends lost 3 bases and 7 bases respectively, with 13 bases between them. From germline, CDR1 is MNHEY and CDR2 SMNVEV (reference sequence). The CDR3 covers 13 residues. CDR3 sequence reads: CASSFSNRGEQYF. CDR3 coding DNA: TGTGCCAGCAGTTTTTCGAATCGGGGGGAGCAGTACTTC.

This chain joins TRBV5-4 and TRBJ2-1; 8 nucleotides align to TRBD2. The germline V gene encodes CDR1 SGHNT and CDR2 YYREEE (reference sequence). V dropped 4 bases and J dropped 6; count of bases not matched to a gene: 9. The CDR3 totals 15 residues. CDR3 DNA sequence: TGTGCCAGCAGCCTCTCCGGGGGGGATGTCAATGAGCAGTTCTTC. Translation gives CASSLSGGDVNEQFF.

This clonotype has more than one count but fewer than ten. This chain links TRBV18 with TRBJ2-7; weak D call: TRBD1 (5 bases). The CDR3 covers 13 residues. Trimming took off 5 bases at V and 2 bases at J, with 10 bases between the two ends. Germline V CDR1 and CDR2: KGHSH, LQKENI. The CDR3, as DNA: TGTGCCAGCTCAAGAACAGGTACCTACGAGCAGTACTTC. Amino acids: CASSRTGTYEQYF. The entire variable domain, with the rest obtained from reference TRBV18 and TRBJ2-7, is as follows: NAGVMQNPRHLVRRRGQEARLRCSPMKGHSHVYWYRQLPEEGLKFMVYLQKENIIDESGMPKERFSAEFPKEGPSILRIQQVVRGDSAAYFCASSRTGTYEQYFGPGTRLTVT.

This clonotype appeared once. CDR3 residues: CASSHTSLEQFF. The CDR3 DNA sequence: TGTGCCAGCAGCCACACCTCCCTGGAGCAGTTCTTC. V is TRBV6-2 or TRBV6-3 and J is TRBJ2-1; no reliable D call. The CDR3 covers 12 residues. The germline CDR1 and CDR2 sequences are MNHEY and SVGEGT. V shed 6 bases and J shed 10 bases, with 13 bases lying between them.

The chain combines TRBV9 with TRBJ2-3; 10 bases fit TRBD2. This CDR3 spans 17 amino acids. Germline loops: CDR1 SGDLS, CDR2 YYNGEE. V trimming: 0 bases; J trimming: 2 bases; junction bases outside the gene matches: 6. The CDR3 sequence is CASSVGLAGGLTDTQYF. In nucleotides, the CDR3 is TGTGCCAGCAGCGTAGGGTTAGCGGGGGGACTCACAGATACGCAGTATTTT.

The rearrangement links TRBV29-1 to TRBJ1-2; D is undetermined. CDR3 length equals 11 residues. Germline CDR1 and CDR2: SQVTM and ANQGSEA. V lost 6 bases and J lost 1, with 6 bases in between. CDR3 protein: CSVIRNYGYTF. The DNA for the CDR3 is TGCAGCGTAATTCGTAACTATGGCTACACCTTC.

V is TRBV5-1 and J is TRBJ1-2; 10 nucleotides align to TRBD1. The CDR3 covers 14 residues. Per germline, CDR1 SGHRS and CDR2 YFSETQ. V shed 4 bases and J 2 bases; nucleotides not matched to a gene: 2. This chain's CDR3 is CASSQTGGNYGYTF. The CDR3 bases are TGCGCCAGCAGCCAGACAGGGGGCAACTATGGCTACACCTTC.

This chain joins TRBV7-2 and TRBJ2-3; TRBD1 matches at 7 bases. Germline assignment: CDR1 SGHTA and CDR2 FQGNSA. Trimming removed 6 bases from V and 7 bases from J; junction bases left unmatched: 7. CDR3 size: 13 residues. CDR3 loop: CASSRDSSYTQYF. The CDR3 DNA follows: TGTGCCAGCAGTCGGGACAGCAGTTATACGCAGTATTTT.

The chain links TRBV5-4 to TRBJ2-3; D is ambiguous. This CDR3 comprises 15 residues. In germline, CDR1 is SGHNT, CDR2 YYREEE (reference sequence). V was cut by 2 bases and J by 4 bases, with 14 bases left in between. CDR3 region: CASSLPGPYPDTQYF. As DNA, the CDR3 is TGTGCCAGCAGCTTACCAGGACCCTACCCAGATACGCAGTATTTT.

V is TRBV11-3 and J is TRBJ1-1; no clear D gene. Germline loops: CDR1 SGHNT, CDR2 YENEEA. V was shortened by 3 bases and J by 1 base, with 6 bases between the two germline ends. The CDR3 covers 13 residues. The CDR3 DNA reads as TGTGCCAGCAGCTTTGCCAGGAACACTGAAGCTTTCTTT. This codes for CASSFARNTEAFF.